One sample yielded the 30 T cell receptor beta chains listed below, sequenced in a study of OX40 agonist ivuxolimab in advanced cancers. TCRdb keeps only in-frame clones here, not all; method: immunoSEQ multiplex PCR. This sample yields around 67,000 clones, of which roughly nine tenths are seen a single time; approximately 1.4% belongs to the top ten. The sample here was CD4+ or CD8+ T cells sorted from blood, taken in a trial of the OX40 agonist ivuxolimab. The receptor set was obtained from an adult with an advanced solid tumor such as melanoma, head and neck, liver or kidney cancer.

The rearrangement joins TRBV18 to TRBJ1-5, with 11 bases identical to TRBD1. The CDR3 has 17 residues. Germline V gene data show CDR1 as KGHSH and CDR2 as LQKENI. V shed 4 bases and J 4 bases; nucleotides not matched to a gene: 9. CDR3 DNA sequence: TGTGCCAGCTCACTGAACAACCGGGACAGGGGGAATCAGCCCCAGCATTTT. The encoded protein is CASSLNNRDRGNQPQHF.

The chain uses TRBV7-3 and TRBJ1-3; D gene ambiguous. The CDR3 sequence is 15 residues long. V dropped 2 bases and J dropped 4 bases, with 12 bases sitting between them. Germline V gene lookup returns CDR1 SGHTA and CDR2 FQGTGA. The DNA for the CDR3 is TGTGCCAGCAGCTTAGAGGGAGGCTCCGGAAACACCATATATTTT. Encoded protein: CASSLEGGSGNTIYF.

The chain carries TRBV7-2 and TRBJ1-6; possible D gene TRBD1, 5 bases. The V end lost 1 base, the J end lost 11 bases, and 15 bases lay between the germline ends. This CDR3 is 15 amino acids long. Germline V lookup: CDR1 SGHTA, CDR2 FQGNSA. The CDR3 region has the DNA TGTGCCAGCAGCTTAGAGAGTACAGGCGGGGCACCCCTCCACTTT. Translating it yields CASSLESTGGAPLHF.

The V call is TRBV21-1, the J call TRBJ2-2; the table's D call of TRBD2 was not tested on the DNA. TRBV21-1 is designated a pseudogene. The CDR3 contains 19 residues. The CDR3 region is CASSTGLAGGRGNTGELFF. CDR3 nucleotide sequence: TGTGCCAGCAGCACGGGACTAGCGGGGGGCCGGGGGAACACCGGGGAGCTGTTTTTT.

The rearrangement links TRBV30 to TRBJ1-2, with 12 bases aligning to TRBD1. The CDR3 covers 13 residues. Germline V lookup: CDR1 GTSNPN, CDR2 SVGIG (reference sequence). After removal of 3 bases from V and 8 bases from J, the junction contained 4 bases not matched to a gene. CDR3 residues: CAWRGQGAWGYTF. The CDR3 DNA reads TGTGCCTGGAGGGGACAGGGGGCATGGGGCTACACCTTC.

This chain uses TRBV11-3 with TRBJ2-1, with 7 bases fitting TRBD2. Germline V gives CDR1 SGHNT, CDR2 YENEEA. With V trimmed by 1 base and J by 5 bases, 5 bases remained unmatched. The CDR3 covers 15 residues. CDR3 nucleotides: TGTGCCAGCAGCTTAGGGACTAGTCGGAACAATGAGCAGTTCTTC. Its translation: CASSLGTSRNNEQFF. The complete variable domain, with remaining parts taken from reference TRBV11-3 and TRBJ2-1, reads EAGVVQSPRYKIIEKKQPVAFWCNPISGHNTLYWYLQNLGQGPELLIRYENEEAVDDSQLPKDRFSAERLKGVDSTLKIQPAELGDSAVYLCASSLGTSRNNEQFFGPGTRLTVL.

This clone was counted once. The chain uses TRBV5-1 and TRBJ2-7; 7 bases are a match to TRBD1. CDR1 is SGHRS, CDR2 YFSETQ, per germline. The V gene end was trimmed by 4 bases and the J gene end by 5 bases; junction bases not matched to a gene: 9. The CDR3 is 14 residues long. The CDR3 bases are TGCGCCAGCAGCCTCCTCAGGGGGTCCCACGAGCAGTACTTC. This sequence encodes CASSLLRGSHEQYF. The variable domain in full, completed from reference TRBV5-1 and TRBJ2-7, reads KAGVTQTPRYLIKTRGQQVTLSCSPISGHRSVSWYQQTPGQGLQFLFEYFSETQRNKGNFPGRFSGRQFSNSRSEMNVSTLELGDSALYLCASSLLRGSHEQYFGPGTRLTVT.

This sequence joins TRBV6-6 and TRBJ1-2, with 7 nucleotides matching TRBD1. In germline, CDR1 is MNHNY, CDR2 SVGAGI (reference sequence). V lost 7 bases, J lost 8 bases, and 10 bases stayed unmatched. CDR3 length: 13 residues. The CDR3 loop is CASIKPGGKGYTF. CDR3 in DNA: TGTGCCAGCATCAAACCAGGGGGGAAGGGCTACACCTTC.

The chain uses TRBV7-2 and TRBJ2-4; 7 bases agree with TRBD2. CDR3 length: 16 amino acids. Germline V gives CDR1 SGHTA, CDR2 FQGNSA. V lost 0 bases to trimming and J lost 1 base; unmatched junction nucleotides: 3. The CDR3 loop is CASSLAGGSAKNIQYF. As DNA, the CDR3 is TGTGCCAGCAGCTTAGCGGGAGGGAGCGCCAAAAACATTCAGTACTTC. The full variable domain, rest sourced from reference TRBV7-2 and TRBJ2-4, is GAGVSQSPSNKVTEKGKDVELRCDPISGHTALYWYRQSLGQGLEFLIYFQGNSAPDKSGLPSDRFSAERTGGSVSTLTIQRTQQEDSAVYLCASSLAGGSAKNIQYFGAGTRLSVL.

The CDR3 loop is CASSPDRGVYGYTF. The DNA for the CDR3 is TGTGCCAGCAGTCCCGACAGGGGGGTCTATGGCTACACCTTC. The V call is TRBV28, the J call TRBJ1-2, with 9 bases matching TRBD1. CDR3 length equals 14 residues. J was trimmed by 4 bases and V by 5 bases; bases with no gene match: 5. Germline V gives CDR1 MDHEN, CDR2 SYDVKM.

Only one count was recorded for this clone. This chain links TRBV6-5 with TRBJ2-7; 8 bases align to TRBD1. J was trimmed by 6 bases and V by 6 bases; bases with no gene match: 4. The germline gives CDR1 MNHEY, CDR2 SVGAGI. The CDR3 has 12 residues. The CDR3, as DNA: TGTGCCAGCAGCCGACAGGGGTCCGAGCAGTACTTC. Translation: CASSRQGSEQYF.

The V gene is TRBV5-1, the J gene TRBJ2-3; D possibly corresponds to TRBD2 (6 bases). There are 18 residues in the CDR3. Trimming took 4 bases from V and 5 from J, leaving 26 bases between them. Germline V gives CDR1 SGHRS, CDR2 YFSETQ. CDR3 sequence: CASSLDVRGAPPGDTQYF. CDR3 nucleotides: TGCGCCAGCAGCCTGGATGTTCGCGGGGCCCCGCCAGGAGATACGCAGTATTTT.

The gene calls are TRBV19 and TRBJ2-7, with D perhaps matching TRBD2 (6 bases). The germline gives CDR1 LNHDA, CDR2 SQIVND (reference sequence). V was shortened by 5 bases and J by 5 bases, with 13 bases between the two germline ends. The CDR3 totals 13 residues. Here the CDR3 DNA reads TGTGCCAGTAGTCTGGAGGGCCAGAACGAGCAGTACTTC. Its protein is CASSLEGQNEQYF.

About this clone: At one end, the junction sequence differs from germline, possibly due to a read error. The rearrangement uses TRBV6-6 and TRBJ2-1; 8 nucleotides match TRBD1. CDR1 is MNHNY, CDR2 SVGAGI, per germline (reference sequence). CDR3 length: 14 residues. DNA of the CDR3: TGTGCCAGCAGAGGACAGGGCTCCGACAATGAGCAGTTCTTC. Its translation: CASRGQGSDNEQFF.

J is TRBJ2-5 and V is TRBV6-6; D is undetermined. The germline gives CDR1 MNHNY, CDR2 SVGAGI (reference sequence). CDR3 length equals 13 residues. V shed 10 bases and J shed 5 bases, with 17 bases lying between them. CDR3 DNA: TGTGCCACAGGACGGCGAGTTGGGGAGACCCAGTACTTC. Translated, it gives CATGRRVGETQYF.

The V gene is TRBV5-4, the J gene TRBJ2-1; 9 bases line up with TRBD1. The CDR3 runs to 15 residues. The germline V gene encodes CDR1 SGHNT and CDR2 YYREEE (reference sequence). The V segment lost 3 bases and the J segment 9 bases; nucleotides outside the gene matches: 10. The CDR3 DNA follows: TGTGCCAGCAGCTCGGGACAGGGTGGTCAGGGTGAGCAGTTCTTC. Its protein product is CASSSGQGGQGEQFF.

The rearrangement uses TRBV6-1 and TRBJ1-1; the match to TRBD1 covers 10 bases. CDR1 MNHNS and CDR2 SASEGT come from the germline V gene. V shed 4 bases, J shed 7 bases, and the junction held 9 bases outside the gene matches. The CDR3 consists of 15 residues. The CDR3 reads CASSGGDRGWDEAFF. The CDR3 coding sequence is TGTGCCAGCAGTGGAGGGGACAGGGGATGGGATGAAGCTTTCTTT.

The chain recombines TRBV7-9 with TRBJ2-7; 7 nucleotides align to TRBD1. The CDR3 runs to 13 residues. V was clipped by 5 bases and J by 4 bases; unmatched bases: 5. Per the germline V gene, CDR1 is SEHNR and CDR2 is FQNEAQ (reference sequence). The CDR3 nucleotides read TGTGCCAGCAGCGAGACAGGGCGGTACGAGCAGTACTTC. It is translated as CASSETGRYEQYF.

The CDR3 DNA sequence: TGCGCCAGCAGCTTGCTGGCGGAGGGGGCCAACGTCCTGACTTTC. Translated: CASSLLAEGANVLTF. The chain recombines TRBV5-1 with TRBJ2-6; D unclear. Germline V gene lookup returns CDR1 SGHRS and CDR2 YFSETQ. The CDR3 length is 15 residues. The V end lost 1 base, the J end lost 4 bases, and 9 bases lay between the germline ends.

This clone occurred a few times. The chain combines TRBV5-1 with TRBJ1-2; TRBD1 agrees at 8 bases. The trim removed 0 bases at V and 4 bases at J, leaving 8 bases unmatched. The CDR3 is made up of 16 amino acids. CDR1 SGHRS and CDR2 YFSETQ come from the germline V gene. The CDR3 spells CASSLVSGGPAYGYTF. CDR3 nucleotides: TGCGCCAGCAGCTTGGTTTCAGGGGGCCCCGCCTATGGCTACACCTTC. Full variable domain (rest looked up from reference TRBV5-1 and TRBJ1-2): KAGVTQTPRYLIKTRGQQVTLSCSPISGHRSVSWYQQTPGQGLQFLFEYFSETQRNKGNFPGRFSGRQFSNSRSEMNVSTLELGDSALYLCASSLVSGGPAYGYTFGSGTRLTVV.

This chain links TRBV7-6 with TRBJ2-1, with 8 bases fitting TRBD2. Germline V gives CDR1 SGHVS, CDR2 FNYEAQ. CDR3 length equals 14 residues. V lost 6 bases to trimming and J lost 9 bases; unmatched junction nucleotides: 10. The chain's CDR3 is CASSPPGLGGEQFF. CDR3 sequence (DNA): TGTGCCAGCAGTCCACCGGGACTAGGCGGTGAGCAGTTCTTC.

The J gene is TRBJ2-2, the V gene TRBV9; D not certain. V lost 0 bases and J 2 bases, leaving 8 bases between the germline ends. CDR1 SGDLS and CDR2 YYNGEE come from the germline V gene. The CDR3 is 15 amino acids. This chain's CDR3 is CASSVAGLNTGELFF. Here the CDR3 DNA reads TGTGCCAGCAGCGTAGCTGGCCTTAACACCGGGGAGCTGTTTTTT. Combining the CDR3 with reference TRBV9 and TRBJ2-2 gives the whole variable domain DSGVTQTPKHLITATGQRVTLRCSPRSGDLSVYWYQQSLDQGLQFLIQYYNGEERAKGNILERFSAQQFPDLHSELNLSSLELGDSALYFCASSVAGLNTGELFFGEGSRLTVL.

The chain uses TRBV6-6 and TRBJ1-3, with D unresolved. Germline loops: CDR1 MNHNY, CDR2 SVGAGI (reference sequence). Trimming cost V 8 bases and J 0 bases, with 14 bases left between them. The CDR3 has 15 residues. In nucleotides, the CDR3 is TGTGCCAGCTCCCTCAGCTACTACTCTGGAAACACCATATATTTT. Translated, it gives CASSLSYYSGNTIYF.

The chain employs TRBV18 and TRBJ1-3; unclear D gene. This CDR3 has 14 amino acids. The germline V and J ends were trimmed by 3 bases and 0 bases, with 6 bases remaining between them. Germline-derived CDR1 and CDR2 are KGHSH and LQKENI. The CDR3 DNA follows: TGTGCCAGCTCACCCCAACACTCTGGAAACACCATATATTTT. Protein: CASSPQHSGNTIYF.

CDR3: CASSDGLYNTIYF. For the CDR3, the DNA is TGTGCCAGCAGTGACGGGCTTTATAACACCATATATTTT. The chain joins TRBV6-5 to TRBJ1-3; no firm D call. This CDR3 region has 13 residues. From germline, CDR1 is MNHEY and CDR2 SVGAGI. Trimming took 5 bases from V and 7 from J, leaving 12 bases between them.

The chain carries TRBV6-6 and TRBJ1-2; 9 nucleotides align to TRBD1. The CDR3 has 15 residues. With V trimmed by 2 bases and J by 8 bases, 9 bases remained unmatched. Germline values: CDR1 MNHNY, CDR2 SVGAGI (reference sequence). CDR3 residues: CASSYTPGQGLGYTF. The CDR3, as DNA: TGTGCCAGCAGTTACACACCGGGACAGGGTTTGGGCTACACCTTC.

The chain recombines TRBV7-8 with TRBJ1-6, with a possible D match to TRBD1 (5 bases). Germline V gene lookup returns CDR1 SGHVS and CDR2 FQNEAQ. The CDR3 extends over 17 amino acids. Trimming cost V 5 bases and J 0 bases, with 14 bases left between them. CDR3 in amino acids: CASSLQGRSSYNSPLHF. The CDR3 DNA sequence: TGTGCCAGCAGCCTCCAGGGTCGGAGCTCCTATAATTCACCCCTCCACTTT.

Only one count was recorded for this clone. The gene calls are TRBV7-2 and TRBJ1-4; 8 nucleotides agree with TRBD1. V lost 3 bases to trimming and J lost 6 bases; unmatched junction nucleotides: 12. CDR3 length equals 17 residues. Germline values: CDR1 SGHTA, CDR2 FQGNSA. CDR3 in DNA: TGTGCCAGCAGCTTGGGGGCAGGGGGCCGGAACTATGAAAAACTGTTTTTT. Its protein product is CASSLGAGGRNYEKLFF.

The rearrangement links TRBV29-1 to TRBJ2-3, with 7 bases identical to TRBD2. The germline CDR1 and CDR2 sequences are SQVTM and ANQGSEA. The CDR3 runs 14 residues. V was clipped by 8 bases and J by 4 bases; unmatched bases: 12. The CDR3, as DNA: TGCAGCTTAAGAGCGGGGCGCCAGTCAGATACGCAGTATTTT. Protein: CSLRAGRQSDTQYF.

This clone was counted between two and nine times. CDR3 coding DNA: TGCGCCAGCAGCCTCCTAGCGGGAGGGGTCCAAGAGACCCAGTACTTC. Translated, it gives CASSLLAGGVQETQYF. The V call is TRBV5-1, the J call TRBJ2-5; 12 nucleotides line up with TRBD2. Looked up from germline, CDR1 is SGHRS and CDR2 is YFSETQ. Losses at the gene ends were 4 bases for V and 1 base for J; bases not matched to a gene: 5. CDR3 length equals 16 residues.